This T cell receptor (beta chain) was captured in a study of T cells in Graves' hyperthyroidism and ophthalmopathy. Study-wide results and caveats: Most clonotypes expanded in thyroid above 0.001 were likewise present in blood.

The CDR3 contains 16 residues. Germline CDR1 reads SGHVS; CDR2 reads FNYEAQ. J was trimmed by 0 bases and V by 5 bases; bases with no gene match: 7. Ten or more counts support this clonotype. Its antigen remains unknown. Amplification of TCR beta CDR3 regions used RNA as the template. HTBI primers were used for first-round RT-PCR of the TCR CDR3. TCRdb itself ran the multiplex PCR reads through MiXCR, one entry per CDR3 protein. The data contain 500,000 to 550,000 distinct CDR3 sequences, less than 25% of them singletons. The study left out patients who had uncontrolled infection, other autoimmune disease, pregnancy or lactation. Diagnosis rested on symptoms, serum thyroxine and TRAb, thyroid ultrasound, and orbital computed tomography.

The TCR originated in a man aged 18 to 29 with Graves' hyperthyroidism. Specimen: blood. This chain joins TRBV7-6 and TRBJ2-7; 10 nucleotides align to TRBD2. The CDR3 nucleotides read TGTGCCAGCAGCCACGAGCGGGGGGGGAGCTCCTACGAGCAGTACTTC. This codes for CASSHERGGSSYEQYF.